This T cell receptor (beta chain) derives from a study of PD-L1 blockade in urothelial cancer. Study-wide context: About 85% of the roughly 30 patients were males with bladder-origin urothelial cancer.

Assay: immunoSEQ multiplex PCR; the TCRdb copy retains only in-frame clones and omits some. The sample lists approximately 39,000 clones; 85% to 90% were seen once. The CDR3 spans 14 residues. The V gene end was trimmed by 2 bases and the J gene end by 9 bases; junction bases not matched to a gene: 7. The germline CDR1 and CDR2 sequences are MDHEN and SYDVKM. This clonotype was sampled from a man aged 55 to 70 with urothelial cancer. This material consisted of PBMCs, taken around atezolizumab (anti-PD-L1) treatment. The chain joins TRBV28 to TRBJ1-1, with 9 bases fitting TRBD1. The CDR3 region is CASSLGSNRGQAFF. DNA for the CDR3: TGTGCCAGCAGTTTAGGGTCGAACAGGGGGCAAGCTTTCTTT.